The 22 T cell receptor beta chains listed next were all sequenced from one sample in a study of T cell changes during pregnancy in multiple sclerosis. Clones were read by immunoSEQ multiplex PCR, and TCRdb kept only the in-frame ones, dropping some. The data show 25,000 to 35,000 clones, about 91% seen once. This specimen was CD8+ T cells from peripheral blood mononuclear cells, taken in the first trimester of pregnancy. The receptors stem from a female donor with multiple sclerosis, enrolled in a pregnancy study.

The J gene is TRBJ1-4, the V gene TRBV6-5, with 7 bases aligning to TRBD1. The CDR3 length is 15 residues. The V segment lost 4 bases and the J segment 6 bases; nucleotides outside the gene matches: 8. Germline V lookup: CDR1 MNHEY, CDR2 SVGAGI. In DNA, the CDR3 is TGTGCCAGCAGTTCCATACAGGGGAGTCATGAAAAACTGTTTTTT. Translation: CASSSIQGSHEKLFF.

This clone occurred once. The V call is TRBV21-1, the J call TRBJ2-7; TRBD1, the D gene given by the table, was not confirmed from the DNA. TRBV21-1 represents a pseudogene. This CDR3 region has 14 residues. The CDR3 DNA reads as TGTGCCAGCAGCAAAGCCGGGACAGCCTACGAGCAGTACTTC. Encoded protein: CASSKAGTAYEQYF.

This clone was observed a single time. The chain joins TRBV19 to TRBJ2-5; 9 bases are shared with TRBD2. Germline CDR1 is LNHDA and CDR2 is SQIVND (reference sequence). CDR3 length equals 15 residues. V lost 6 bases and J lost 0; bases outside the gene matches: 5. The CDR3 DNA reads as TGTGCCAGTAGCCCTAGACTAGCGGACCAAGAGACCCAGTACTTC. As protein: CASSPRLADQETQYF.

The CDR3 region is CASSLRQPSGEQYF. CDR3 sequence (DNA): TGCGCCAGCAGCTTACGACAGCCTTCAGGGGAGCAGTACTTC. The rearrangement links TRBV4-1 to TRBJ2-7; D is perhaps TRBD1 (5 bases). Between the trimmed V and J ends, which lost 5 bases and 7 bases, there was a span of 18 bases. Germline lookup yields CDR1 MGHRA and CDR2 YSYEKL. The CDR3 extends over 14 amino acids.

The chain carries TRBV6-1 and TRBJ2-5; weak D call: TRBD1 (6 bases). Germline V gives CDR1 MNHNS, CDR2 SASEGT. The V end was cut by 5 bases, the J end by 5 bases, with 18 bases between. This CDR3 has 15 residues. DNA for the CDR3: TGTGCCAGCAGTCCCCAGGACAGTCAAGGGGAGACCCAGTACTTC. Residues: CASSPQDSQGETQYF.

The rearrangement links TRBV5-1 to TRBJ2-1, with a weak D call TRBD1 (6 bases). Germline values: CDR1 SGHRS, CDR2 YFSETQ. V gave up 2 bases and J gave up 10 bases, with 13 bases separating them. The CDR3 runs 13 residues. The CDR3 protein is CASSFQGFWEQFF. The CDR3 DNA reads as TGCGCCAGCAGCTTTCAGGGGTTCTGGGAGCAGTTCTTC.

This chain connects TRBV7-3 to TRBJ1-6; 9 bases agree with TRBD1. CDR1 SGHTA and CDR2 FQGTGA come from the germline V gene. This CDR3 has 17 amino acids. The V segment lost 2 bases and the J segment 6 bases; nucleotides outside the gene matches: 8. The CDR3: CASSLRGTGLFNSPLHF. The CDR3 DNA reads as TGTGCCAGCAGCTTACGTGGGACAGGGTTATTTAATTCACCCCTCCACTTT.

The V and J genes are TRBV19 and TRBJ2-1; the match to TRBD2 covers 8 bases. Germline loops: CDR1 LNHDA, CDR2 SQIVND (reference sequence). Trimming took 5 bases from V and 8 from J; bases not matched to a gene: 5. This CDR3 region has 13 residues. In DNA form, the CDR3 reads TGTGCCAGTAGTGACTCGACTAGCGATGAGCAGTTCTTC. It translates to CASSDSTSDEQFF.

The gene calls are TRBV11-2 and TRBJ1-1, with 8 bases identical to TRBD1. The length of the CDR3 is 15 residues. V was pared by 0 bases and J by 1 base, with 1 base of the junction left unmatched. CDR1 is SGHAT and CDR2 is FQNNGV in the germline V gene. CDR3 sequence: CASSLEGQANTEAFF. In DNA form, the CDR3 reads TGTGCCAGCAGCTTAGAGGGACAGGCGAACACTGAAGCTTTCTTT.

The rearrangement joins TRBV4-3 to TRBJ1-5; TRBD1 matches at 8 bases. Germline V gene lookup returns CDR1 LGHNA and CDR2 YSLEER. The CDR3 has 18 residues. V dropped 0 bases and J dropped 6; count of bases not matched to a gene: 13. The CDR3, as DNA: TGCGCCAGCAGCCAAGATTGGATAGGACAGGGAGTATCTCAGCCCCAGCATTTT. It yields the protein CASSQDWIGQGVSQPQHF.

The J gene is TRBJ1-5, the V gene TRBV7-6, with D unresolved. Germline V gene lookup returns CDR1 SGHVS and CDR2 FNYEAQ. There are 14 residues in the CDR3. Trimming took 1 base from V and 6 from J, leaving 10 bases between them. The chain's CDR3 is CASSLDAVGQPQHF. The CDR3 region has the DNA TGTGCCAGCAGCTTAGACGCTGTCGGTCAGCCCCAGCATTTT.

This clone was counted a single time. V usage is TRBV13 and J usage is TRBJ1-4; 12 positions match TRBD1. This CDR3 comprises 16 residues. The germline gives CDR1 PRHDT, CDR2 FYEKMQ (reference sequence). Trimming at V came to 5 bases and at J to 8 bases, leaving 9 bases not matched to a gene. CDR3 sequence (DNA): TGTGCCAGCAGCCAAGGGGGGACAGGGGGCAACGAAAAACTGTTTTTT. Encoded protein: CASSQGGTGGNEKLFF.

This clone appeared a few times. The V gene is TRBV30, the J gene TRBJ1-6; possible D gene TRBD1, 5 bases. The CDR3 loop spans 20 amino acids. Trimming shortened V by 0 bases and J by 9 bases, and 30 bases separated the two germline ends. The V gene's germline CDR1 is GTSNPN and CDR2 SVGIG (reference sequence). The CDR3 is CAWSVLSQRRDPRIGSPLHF. The CDR3 region has the DNA TGTGCCTGGAGTGTTTTGAGTCAACGGAGGGACCCGCGGATCGGTTCACCCCTCCACTTT. The full variable domain, its missing parts supplied by reference TRBV30 and TRBJ1-6, is SQTIHQWPATLVQPVGSPLSLECTVEGTSNPNLYWYRQAAGRGLQLLFYSVGIGQISSEVPQNLSASRPQDRQFILSSKKLLLSDSGFYLCAWSVLSQRRDPRIGSPLHFGNGTRLTVT.

J is TRBJ1-1 and V is TRBV7-9; 7 positions agree with TRBD1. CDR3 length: 13 amino acids. Germline CDR1 reads SEHNR; CDR2 reads FQNEAQ (reference sequence). Germline trimming cut 6 bases from V and 3 bases from J; bases unmatched to any gene: 4. The CDR3 nucleotides read TGTGCCAGCAGGACAGGGTTTGACACTGAAGCTTTCTTT. As protein: CASRTGFDTEAFF. Drawing the rest from reference TRBV7-9 and TRBJ1-1, the complete variable domain is DTGVSQNPRHKITKRGQNVTFRCDPISEHNRLYWYRQTLGQGPEFLTYFQNEAQLEKSRLLSDRFSAERPKGSFSTLEIQRTEQGDSAMYLCASRTGFDTEAFFGQGTRLTVV.

This chain joins TRBV7-8 and TRBJ2-3, with a possible D match to TRBD2 (6 bases). V lost 6 bases, J lost 2 bases, and 18 bases lay in between. The germline V gene has CDR1 SGHVS and CDR2 FQNEAQ. The CDR3 length is 16 residues. As DNA, the CDR3 is TGTGCCAGCAGACCCATCCTTGGCGGGGACACAGATACGCAGTATTTT. Translating gives CASRPILGGDTDTQYF. The entire variable domain, with the rest obtained from reference TRBV7-8 and TRBJ2-3, is as follows: GAGVSQSPRYKVAKRGQDVALRCDPISGHVSLFWYQQALGQGPEFLTYFQNEAQLDKSGLPSDRFFAERPEGSVSTLKIQRTQQEDSAVYLCASRPILGGDTDTQYFGPGTRLTVL.

V and J are TRBV9 and TRBJ2-7, with TRBD2 matching 9 bases. The germline V gene encodes CDR1 SGDLS and CDR2 YYNGEE. The CDR3 contains 14 residues. J gave up 0 bases and V 4 bases, and 2 bases lay outside the gene matches. CDR3 sequence: CASSLSGGSYEQYF. CDR3 sequence (DNA): TGTGCCAGCAGCCTTAGCGGGGGCTCCTACGAGCAGTACTTC.

This chain joins TRBV10-3 and TRBJ2-3; the match to TRBD2 covers 7 bases. Trimming removed 2 bases from V and 14 bases from J; junction bases left unmatched: 13. Germline-derived CDR1 and CDR2 are ENHRY and SYGVKD. The length of the CDR3 is 14 residues. The CDR3 region is CAISEGGGIVPLYF. The CDR3 DNA reads TGTGCCATCAGTGAGGGGGGAGGGATCGTACCTCTGTATTTT.

The chain couples TRBV6-5 to TRBJ2-7; 9 nucleotides align to TRBD2. From germline, CDR1 is MNHEY and CDR2 SVGAGI. The CDR3 consists of 14 residues. The J segment lost 4 bases and the V segment lost 5 bases, leaving 6 bases of the junction unmatched. For the CDR3, the DNA is TGTGCCAGCAGTCCTAGCGGGAATTTATACGAGCAGTACTTC. This translates into CASSPSGNLYEQYF.

This chain uses TRBV7-8 with TRBJ1-1, with 9 bases aligning to TRBD1. The CDR3 covers 14 residues. Germline lookup yields CDR1 SGHVS and CDR2 FQNEAQ. V lost 5 bases, J lost 6 bases, and 7 bases stayed unmatched. The CDR3 coding sequence is TGTGCCAGCAGCACCTTGACAGGGGGGGCTGAAGCTTTCTTT. Protein: CASSTLTGGAEAFF.

The V call is TRBV7-2, the J call TRBJ1-6; tentative D call: TRBD1 (6 bases). V dropped 2 bases and J dropped 7 bases, with 15 bases sitting between them. The germline V gene has CDR1 SGHTA and CDR2 FQGNSA. CDR3 length equals 16 residues. CDR3 sequence reads: CASSLRGGGANSPLHF. The CDR3 region has the DNA TGTGCCAGCAGCTTAAGGGGTGGGGGGGCAAATTCACCCCTCCACTTT.

The rearrangement uses TRBV4-3 and TRBJ2-5; D is possibly TRBD2 (6 bases). Germline loops: CDR1 LGHNA, CDR2 YSLEER. Trimming removed 3 bases at V and 2 bases at J, with 19 bases between. The CDR3 contains 17 residues. The CDR3 region is CASSHYSTEGLQETQYF. The CDR3 bases are TGCGCCAGCAGCCACTATTCAACGGAGGGCCTTCAAGAGACCCAGTACTTC.

The rearrangement links TRBV28 to TRBJ1-1, with 11 bases lining up with TRBD1. The CDR3 runs to 13 residues. V shed 6 bases and J 7 bases; nucleotides not matched to a gene: 4. Per the germline V gene, CDR1 is MDHEN and CDR2 is SYDVKM. CDR3 residues: CASRPGQGVEAFF. In DNA, the CDR3 is TGTGCCAGCAGGCCGGGACAGGGGGTTGAAGCTTTCTTT.